Following are 15 T cell receptor beta chains from one sample sequenced in a study of blood T cell repertoires in COVID-19. The method was immunoSEQ multiplex PCR; TCRdb's version includes in-frame clones alone and lacks a portion of them. This sample has around 250,000 clones, with approximately 88% found just once. The material sequenced was PBMCs or T cells enriched from blood (not recorded which). These TCRs come from a woman in her thirties or forties with acute COVID-19.

The chain couples TRBV24-1 to TRBJ1-2; no clear D gene. CDR1 and CDR2 from the germline V gene are KGHDR and SFDVKD. V lost 2 bases, J lost 3 bases, and 12 bases lay in between. This CDR3 spans 15 amino acids. The CDR3 loop is CATSDSTRYYYGYTF. The CDR3 nucleotides read TGTGCCACCAGTGATTCGACAAGATACTACTATGGCTACACCTTC.

The chain carries TRBV6-5 and TRBJ2-2, with 11 bases lining up with TRBD1. The CDR3 has 14 residues. The junction had 3 bases not matched to a gene; V was cut back by 6 bases and J by 6 bases. Germline values: CDR1 MNHEY, CDR2 SVGAGI. The CDR3 DNA reads TGTGCCAGCAGCCCGGGACAGGGGGCCGGGGAGCTGTTTTTT. It translates to CASSPGQGAGELFF.

J is TRBJ2-5 and V is TRBV5-1, with 9 nucleotides matching TRBD1. Trimming at V came to 6 bases and at J to 5 bases, leaving 11 bases not matched to a gene. The CDR3 runs to 15 residues. CDR1 is SGHRS and CDR2 is YFSETQ in the germline V gene. CDR3 sequence reads: CASTTGGQGTETQYF. The CDR3 coding sequence is TGCGCCAGCACGACAGGGGGGCAAGGGACGGAGACCCAGTACTTC.

The rearrangement joins TRBV13 to TRBJ1-2; 7 nucleotides match TRBD1. The CDR3 extends over 13 amino acids. In germline, CDR1 is PRHDT, CDR2 FYEKMQ (reference sequence). V gave up 1 base and J gave up 8 bases; unmatched junction bases: 4. The CDR3 DNA follows: TGTGCCAGCAGCTTAGCCAGGGGGTACGGCTACACCTTC. It codes for CASSLARGYGYTF.

The J gene is TRBJ1-2, the V gene TRBV28, with D possibly TRBD1 on 6 matching bases. Germline V gives CDR1 MDHEN, CDR2 SYDVKM. The length of the CDR3 is 13 residues. With 2 bases removed from V and 8 bases from J, the gap between germline ends came to 12 bases. In DNA form, the CDR3 reads TGTGCCAGCAGTTTACAGGGGCTTTGGGGCTACACCTTC. Translating it yields CASSLQGLWGYTF.

The V and J genes are TRBV5-8 and TRBJ2-5; tentatively, D is TRBD1 (5 bases). The CDR3 runs 16 residues. The V gene's germline CDR1 is SGHTS and CDR2 YDEGEE. V lost 0 bases and J 5 bases, leaving 17 bases between the germline ends. The CDR3 region is CASSLAVRANGETQYF. CDR3 sequence (DNA): TGTGCCAGCAGCTTGGCCGTCAGGGCGAACGGGGAGACCCAGTACTTC.

This chain joins TRBV2 and TRBJ1-2, with TRBD1 as a possible D gene (5 bases). This CDR3 is built from 14 residues. CDR1 and CDR2 from the germline V gene are SNHLY and FYNNEI. The V gene lost 2 bases and the J gene lost 8 bases, with 15 bases spanning the gap. The CDR3 loop is CASSETLGPIGYTF. CDR3 DNA: TGTGCCAGCAGTGAAACGTTGGGGCCGATAGGCTACACCTTC.

The chain carries TRBV28 and TRBJ1-2, with TRBD1 matching 11 bases. The V gene end was trimmed by 4 bases and the J gene end by 8 bases; junction bases not matched to a gene: 6. This CDR3 has 14 residues. The germline V gene has CDR1 MDHEN and CDR2 SYDVKM. In DNA, the CDR3 is TGTGCCAGCAGTTACCGGGACAGGGGGACCGGCTACACCTTC. This gives the protein CASSYRDRGTGYTF.

V and J are TRBV18 and TRBJ2-1, with D possibly TRBD1 on 5 matching bases. Germline V gene data show CDR1 as KGHSH and CDR2 as LQKENI. The V end lost 5 bases, the J end lost 5 bases, and 10 bases lay between the germline ends. The CDR3 runs 13 residues. The CDR3 here is CASSSGQDNEQFF. CDR3 in DNA: TGTGCCAGCTCATCAGGACAAGACAATGAGCAGTTCTTC.

This chain connects TRBV3-1 (or the pseudogene TRBV3-2) to TRBJ1-2, with D uncertain. Germline lookup yields CDR1 LGHDT and CDR2 YNNKEL (reference sequence). CDR3 length equals 14 residues. Trimming shortened V by 0 bases and J by 8 bases, and 13 bases separated the two germline ends. In nucleotides, the CDR3 is TGTGCCAGCAGCCAAGATGTGACGGCGGGAGGCTACACCTTC. This translates into CASSQDVTAGGYTF.

CDR3 coding DNA: TGTGCCAGCTCACCCGGGACAGGGGCAGGCAATCAGCCCCAGCATTTT. The encoded protein is CASSPGTGAGNQPQHF. The chain is built from TRBV18 and TRBJ1-5; 10 bases fit TRBD1. The trim removed 3 bases at V and 2 bases at J, leaving 4 bases unmatched. CDR3 length: 16 amino acids. The V gene's germline CDR1 is KGHSH and CDR2 LQKENI.

This clone occurred a few times. The chain employs TRBV11-2 and TRBJ1-2; tentative D call: TRBD1 (6 bases). Germline CDR1 and CDR2: SGHAT and FQNNGV. V was trimmed by 6 bases and J by 7 bases, leaving 15 bases between them. This CDR3 region has 13 residues. Here the CDR3 DNA reads TGTGCCAGCAGACCTACAGGGTTGCTTGGCTACACCTTC. It yields the protein CASRPTGLLGYTF.

V gene TRBV20-1 combines with J gene TRBJ2-1, with 10 nucleotides matching TRBD2. The length of the CDR3 is 14 residues. The V gene's germline CDR1 is DFQATT and CDR2 SNEGSKA (reference sequence). V shed 3 bases and J 6 bases; nucleotides not matched to a gene: 5. CDR3 bases: TGCAGTGCTAGTCGGGCTAGCGGGAGCAATGAGCAGTTCTTC. It specifies CSASRASGSNEQFF.

The genes are TRBV18 and TRBJ1-4; D is uncertain. Trimming took off 1 base at V and 2 bases at J, with 5 bases between the two ends. Germline assignment: CDR1 KGHSH and CDR2 LQKENI. The CDR3 is 14 amino acids. Written as DNA, the CDR3 is TGTGCCAGCTCACCACGGCAGACTAATGAAAAACTGTTTTTT. Translation: CASSPRQTNEKLFF.

The V and J genes are TRBV10-3 and TRBJ2-1, with 12 positions matching TRBD2. V lost 4 bases to trimming and J lost 9 bases; unmatched junction nucleotides: 7. The CDR3 is made up of 15 amino acids. Per the germline V gene, CDR1 is ENHRY and CDR2 is SYGVKD. CDR3 protein: CAISGLAGGPVEQFF. The CDR3 DNA follows: TGTGCCATCAGTGGCCTAGCGGGAGGGCCGGTTGAGCAGTTCTTC.